Listed here is a single TCR beta chain. Alongside a J-beta primer mix, a sample-barcoded 5' primer served in a second PCR lasting 7 to 11 cycles. MiXCR, applied by TCRdb to the 5' RACE reads, yields one record per CDR3 protein. The sample lists about 900,000 distinct CDR3 sequences; about 59% were seen once. The record originates from a study of blood T cells in healthy people across ages. Per germline, CDR1 SGHRS and CDR2 YFSETQ. CDR3 length equals 15 residues. The source of this sequence is a man aged 30 to 45 in good health. The sequencing sample was made of blood. The V call is TRBV5-1, the J call TRBJ2-5, with 12 nucleotides matching TRBD1. The DNA end favors TRBJ2-7, so the J call may be wrong. CDR3 amino acids: CASRTEGQGAYEQYF. CDR3 nucleotide sequence: TGCGCCAGCAGAACCGAGGGACAGGGGGCTTACGAGCAGTACTTC.